What follows describes a single T cell receptor beta chain. The CDR3 length is 14 residues. Germline-derived CDR1 and CDR2 are LNHDA and SQIVND (reference sequence). Trimming stripped 5 bases from V and 4 bases from J, with 14 bases between. This sample is part of a study of blood T cell repertoires in COVID-19. Study background: Acute and convalescent COVID-19 specimens originated in the United States, Italy and Spain. The cDNA or gDNA used as material had been derived from T cells, B-cell-depleted T cells, or PBMCs.

In the original analysis: Using reference gene primer amplification, nucleated cell counts were estimated. The data were produced by immunoSEQ multiplex PCR, yet TCRdb's version contains in-frame clones alone and is incomplete. V, J and clone size are taken as reported in that table, and D and trimming were inferred from the DNA itself. The table includes roughly 100,000 clones, about nine tenths detected once. Material for sequencing was peripheral blood. J is TRBJ1-1 and V is TRBV19; D perhaps matches TRBD1 (6 bases). The sequence came from an older woman with acute or convalescent COVID-19. CDR3 amino acids: CASSRGGGGTEAFF. Here the CDR3 DNA reads TGTGCCAGTAGTCGCGGGGGCGGGGGCACTGAAGCTTTCTTT. Full variable domain (missing parts from reference TRBV19 and TRBJ1-1): DGGITQSPKYLFRKEGQNVTLSCEQNLNHDAMYWYRQDPGQGLRLIYYSQIVNDFQKGDIAEGYSVSREKKESFPLTVTSAQKNPTAFYLCASSRGGGGTEAFFGQGTRLTVV.